This T cell receptor beta chain emerged from a study of a mutant IDH1 vaccine in newly diagnosed glioma. Study-level information: The treated group averaged about 44 years old and was roughly 62% male, approximately 38% female. Those enrolled had earlier been treated with radiotherapy, temozolomide, or both, mostly both.

TCRdb's copy holds only in-frame clones and misses some; the assay was immunoSEQ multiplex PCR. The sample holds fewer than 75,000 clones, around 84% seen once. With regard to this clone: What it recognizes is unknown.

Germline CDR1 reads SGHNT; CDR2 reads YYREEE (reference sequence). V shed 4 bases, J shed 1 base, and the junction held 7 bases outside the gene matches. The CDR3 has 15 residues. Time point defined: week 11, during vaccination. All doses held 300 ug of mutant IDH1 20-mer peptide, with topical imiquimod. Study-level results: It seemed that pseudoprogression was not linked to changes in the top peripheral T cell clonotypes.

The origin of this receptor is a woman in her 50s with glioma. The V and J genes are TRBV5-4 and TRBJ1-1, with 7 bases fitting TRBD1. The sequenced sample was PBMCs, obtained from a glioma patient whose treatment included an IDH1 peptide vaccine. CDR3 region: CASSLRGARNTEAFF. Here the CDR3 DNA reads TGTGCCAGCAGCCTCAGGGGGGCGCGGAACACTGAAGCTTTCTTT.